This TCR beta chain was obtained from a study of CXCR3-negative and CXCR3-positive naive CD8 T cells. On this clonotype itself: Its target is not known.

Definition of naive CD8+ T cells rested on a CD45RO-CCR7+CD27+CD95- profile. Study conclusions and caveats: Naive cells that were CXCR3-negative or CXCR3-positive used TRBV-TRBJ genes alike, while memory cells diverged. Freshly isolated PBMCs were used in most assays, given partial CXCR3 loss after freezing. More hydrophobic TRB CDR3s were found in CXCR3-positive naive cells than in CXCR3-negative naive cells.

The CDR3 length is 18 residues. CDR1 and CDR2 from the germline V gene are LGHDT and YNNKEL (reference sequence). UMI-labeled TRB cDNA libraries were prepared by 5' RACE. TCRdb reprocessed the 5' RACE reads, keeping one entry per CDR3 protein, no DNA. This sample's table has 100,000 to 150,000 distinct CDR3 sequences. Material for sequencing was naive CXCR3- CD8+ T cells from blood. The subset denotes: CD45RO-CCR7+CD27+CD95- naive CD8+ T cells lacking CXCR3 (TNR3-). The clonotype originates from a human donor in good health. Some clones in this sample may be carry-over from other donors' samples. The rearrangement uses TRBV3-1 and TRBJ2-2; without DNA, the TCRdb call of TRBD2 cannot be checked. CDR3 residues: CASSRPLRLASNTGELFF.